This note documents a single T cell receptor (beta chain) sequence. What it binds is not known. The sample is drawn from a study of shared clonotypes between healthy human individuals. Study-level information: Each donor's CD8 memory used one plate, CD8 naive two, each CD4 subset three. Study observations and caveats: Investigators collected only blood, and repertoires in tissues likely differ. Relative to memory subsets, naive subsets generally showed larger estimated richness.

Deep-level running was used for the assay. Some clones are missing from TCRdb's copy, which holds only in-frame ones; the method was immunoSEQ multiplex PCR. This sample has approximately 980,000 clones, with less than 85% found just once. The CDR3 runs 17 residues. Germline assignment: CDR1 LNHDA and CDR2 SQIVND (reference sequence). V lost 5 bases and J lost 0, with 20 bases in between. Sequencing input: memory CD4+ T cells sorted from blood. Subset indicated: CD45RA-negative fraction. The chain is built from TRBV19 and TRBJ2-7; D tentatively reads TRBD1 or TRBD2 (5 bases each). This receptor was taken from a man between 18 and 35 years old in good health. CDR3 protein: CASSPGIGTVSSYEQYF. CDR3 sequence (DNA): TGTGCCAGTAGTCCAGGGATTGGGACGGTAAGCTCCTACGAGCAGTACTTC.